This T cell receptor (beta chain) was sequenced during a study of blood T cell repertoires in COVID-19. In the study overall: Acute and convalescent COVID-19 specimens originated in the United States, Italy and Spain. PBMCs, B-cell-depleted T cells, or T cells provided the cDNA or gDNA that made up the material.

As processed by the authors: Estimated nucleated cell counts came from reference gene primer amplification. This table comes from immunoSEQ multiplex PCR, and its TCRdb copy is limited to in-frame clones, with some not included. The V and J calls and clone size are taken from that table; D and trimming were inferred from the DNA. The sample has 140,000 to 150,000 clones, 81% seen once; the top ten hold roughly 8%. Germline V gene lookup returns CDR1 MNHEY and CDR2 SMNVEV (reference sequence). V gave up 6 bases and J gave up 5 bases; unmatched junction bases: 6. This CDR3 has 13 amino acids. The chain joins TRBV27 to TRBJ2-5, with 7 bases identical to TRBD1. Sequencing input: peripheral blood. This receptor was obtained from a human donor in a cohort sampled during active COVID-19. The CDR3 region is CASRQNRGETQYF. Written as DNA, the CDR3 is TGTGCCAGCAGACAAAACAGGGGTGAGACCCAGTACTTC.